These T cell receptor beta chains were read from a single sample in a study of blood T cell repertoires in COVID-19. Here immunoSEQ multiplex PCR was the method, and the copy in TCRdb shows in-frame clones only, minus some. This table has approximately 84,000 clones, about 80% appearing once. Sequenced material: peripheral blood. Receptors were obtained from a man between 45 and 60 years old with active or convalescent COVID-19. Both conserved end residues are part of each CDR3. A D gene is named only where the DNA matches it firmly. Clone size is stated in some rows and not others, as once, few, many or a class when expanded.

v_call: TRBV5-1; clone_size: NA; d_call: TRBD2; j_call: TRBJ2-5; cdr3_aa: CASSRGEEETQYF; cdr3_nt: TGCGCCAGCAGTCGGGGGGAGGAGGAGACCCAGTACTTC
v_call: TRBV6-2/TRBV6-3; clone_size: once; d_call: TRBD2; j_call: TRBJ2-5; cdr3_aa: CASSYSLVAGGQETQYF; cdr3_nt: TGTGCCAGCAGTTACTCCCTGGTAGCGGGGGGCCAAGAGACCCAGTACTTC
v_call: TRBV25-1; clone_size: once; d_call: NA; j_call: TRBJ1-2; cdr3_aa: CASSDPGSSHYGYTF; cdr3_nt: TGTGCCAGCAGTGACCCGGGAAGCTCGCACTATGGCTACACCTTC
v_call: TRBV3-1/TRBV3-2; clone_size: NA; d_call: TRBD1; j_call: TRBJ1-2; cdr3_aa: CASSGTGESYTF; cdr3_nt: TGTGCCAGCAGCGGGACAGGGGAGAGCTACACCTTC
v_call: TRBV9; clone_size: NA; d_call: TRBD2; j_call: TRBJ2-3; cdr3_aa: CASSVGTGGQVDTQYF; cdr3_nt: TGTGCCAGCAGCGTAGGGACGGGGGGGCAGGTAGATACGCAGTATTTT
v_call: TRBV3-1/TRBV3-2; clone_size: NA; d_call: TRBD1; j_call: TRBJ1-3; cdr3_aa: CASAPRDRVNTIYF; cdr3_nt: TGTGCCAGCGCACCCCGGGACAGGGTTAACACCATATATTTT
v_call: TRBV7-9; clone_size: NA; d_call: NA; j_call: TRBJ2-1; cdr3_aa: CASSSRDWSSYNEQFF; cdr3_nt: TGTGCCAGCAGCTCGAGGGACTGGAGCTCCTACAATGAGCAGTTCTTC
v_call: TRBV5-6; clone_size: NA; d_call: TRBD1; j_call: TRBJ2-1; cdr3_aa: CASSLASRQGPYNEQFF; cdr3_nt: TGTGCCAGCAGCTTGGCCTCCCGACAGGGACCCTACAATGAGCAGTTCTTC
v_call: TRBV7-2; clone_size: few; d_call: NA; j_call: TRBJ1-1; cdr3_aa: CASSLTRRNTEAFF; cdr3_nt: TGTGCCAGCAGCTTGACCCGGAGGAACACTGAAGCTTTCTTT
v_call: TRBV7-9; clone_size: few; d_call: NA; j_call: TRBJ1-2; cdr3_aa: CASSLASRAEGYTF; cdr3_nt: TGTGCCAGCAGCTTAGCGTCCAGGGCGGAGGGCTACACCTTC
v_call: TRBV6-4; clone_size: NA; d_call: TRBD1; j_call: TRBJ2-7; cdr3_aa: CASSEQGAGEQYF; cdr3_nt: TGTGCCAGCAGTGAACAGGGGGCTGGCGAGCAGTACTTC
v_call: TRBV5-4; clone_size: NA; d_call: TRBD1; j_call: TRBJ1-3; cdr3_aa: CASSSDRAGNTIYF; cdr3_nt: TGTGCCAGCAGCTCCGACAGGGCTGGAAACACCATATATTTT
v_call: TRBV10-3; clone_size: NA; d_call: TRBD2; j_call: TRBJ2-7; cdr3_aa: CAIRAGGDYEQYF; cdr3_nt: TGTGCCATCCGTGCCGGGGGGGACTACGAGCAGTACTTC
v_call: TRBV19; clone_size: NA; d_call: TRBD1; j_call: TRBJ2-3; cdr3_aa: CASSPGQGRISDTQYF; cdr3_nt: TGTGCCAGCTCTCCGGGACAGGGTAGAATTAGTGATACGCAGTATTTT
v_call: TRBV27; clone_size: NA; d_call: TRBD2; j_call: TRBJ2-2; cdr3_aa: CASRISSGGEGGELFF; cdr3_nt: TGTGCCAGCAGGATTTCTAGCGGGGGGGAAGGCGGGGAGCTGTTTTTT
v_call: TRBV6-5; clone_size: NA; d_call: TRBD1; j_call: TRBJ2-3; cdr3_aa: CASSYGRTGPQDTQYF; cdr3_nt: TGTGCCAGCAGTTACGGGCGGACAGGTCCCCAGGATACGCAGTATTTT
v_call: TRBV4-1; clone_size: NA; d_call: NA; j_call: TRBJ2-7; cdr3_aa: CASSLSLGSPYYEQYF; cdr3_nt: TGCGCCAGCAGCCTATCCTTGGGCTCCCCCTATTACGAGCAGTACTTC
v_call: TRBV12-5; clone_size: NA; d_call: NA; j_call: TRBJ2-1; cdr3_aa: CASGLVLGTPFDNEQFF; cdr3_nt: TGTGCTAGTGGTTTGGTACTTGGGACACCTTTTGACAATGAGCAGTTCTTC
v_call: TRBV6-5; clone_size: NA; d_call: TRBD2; j_call: TRBJ2-1; cdr3_aa: CASNSPSGNEQFF; cdr3_nt: TGTGCCAGCAACAGTCCTAGCGGAAATGAGCAGTTCTTC
v_call: TRBV3-1/TRBV3-2; clone_size: NA; d_call: NA; j_call: TRBJ1-1; cdr3_aa: CASSQGGVTEAFF; cdr3_nt: TGTGCCAGCAGCCAAGGGGGAGTTACTGAAGCTTTCTTT
v_call: TRBV5-6; clone_size: NA; d_call: NA; j_call: TRBJ1-2; cdr3_aa: CASSLVAAAEDGYTF; cdr3_nt: TGTGCCAGCAGCTTGGTCGCGGCGGCGGAGGATGGCTACACCTTC
v_call: TRBV7-2; clone_size: NA; d_call: NA; j_call: TRBJ2-3; cdr3_aa: CASSPQEDTQYF; cdr3_nt: TGTGCCAGCAGCCCCCAGGAAGATACGCAGTATTTT
v_call: TRBV5-1; clone_size: NA; d_call: NA; j_call: TRBJ2-7; cdr3_aa: CASSLSGLAYEQYF; cdr3_nt: TGCGCCAGCAGCTTGTCAGGGTTGGCCTACGAGCAGTACTTC
v_call: TRBV7-6; clone_size: once; d_call: NA; j_call: TRBJ2-7; cdr3_aa: CASTEGTGLYEQYF; cdr3_nt: TGTGCCAGCACCGAGGGGACTGGGCTCTACGAGCAGTACTTC
v_call: TRBV27; clone_size: NA; d_call: TRBD2; j_call: TRBJ2-1; cdr3_aa: CASSATSGGVGEQFF; cdr3_nt: TGTGCCAGCAGTGCCACTAGCGGGGGGGTTGGTGAGCAGTTCTTC
v_call: TRBV14; clone_size: NA; d_call: TRBD2; j_call: TRBJ2-5; cdr3_aa: CASSQDWLAGLETQYF; cdr3_nt: TGTGCCAGCAGCCAAGATTGGCTAGCGGGGCTGGAGACCCAGTACTTC